The 32 T cell receptor beta chains below all came from one sample that was sequenced in a study of T cell responses to AZD1222 COVID-19 vaccine. Profiled with immunoSEQ multiplex PCR; TCRdb holds only in-frame clones, not every one. The sample contains 95,000 to 150,000 clones, 75% to 90% of which appear only once. Sequenced material: peripheral blood, taken on day 0 of AZD1222 vaccination. These receptors all stem from an adult in good health.

This sequence joins TRBV5-5 and TRBJ2-5; D not resolved. Germline CDR1 SGHKS, CDR2 YYEKEE (reference sequence). The V and J ends lost 0 bases and 5 bases respectively, with 11 bases between them. The CDR3 sequence is 14 residues long. CDR3 bases: TGTGCCAGCAGCTTGGACTGGGATATCGAGACCCAGTACTTC. This sequence encodes CASSLDWDIETQYF.

The chain employs TRBV20-1 and TRBJ2-7; D might be TRBD1 or TRBD2, each matching 5 bases. The CDR3 length is 13 residues. The V and J ends lost 3 bases and 3 bases respectively, with 12 bases between them. Germline V gene sequence: CDR1 DFQATT, CDR2 SNEGSKA (reference sequence). CDR3 protein: CSASSPGLYEQYF. In DNA form, the CDR3 reads TGCAGTGCTAGTTCCCCGGGGCTCTACGAGCAGTACTTC.

This rearrangement joins TRBV27 to TRBJ1-2; D is unresolved. Germline assignment: CDR1 MNHEY and CDR2 SMNVEV (reference sequence). This CDR3 region has 12 residues. With 3 bases removed from V and 11 bases from J, the gap between germline ends came to 13 bases. Here the CDR3 DNA reads TGTGCCAGCAGTTTCTTCCCAGGACCGTACACCTTC. It translates to CASSFFPGPYTF.

The V and J genes are TRBV7-6 and TRBJ2-1; D is perhaps TRBD1 (6 bases). Germline values: CDR1 SGHVS, CDR2 FNYEAQ. Trimming took 2 bases from V and 4 from J, leaving 12 bases between them. The CDR3 has 15 residues. The CDR3 region is CASSLNQGQYNEQFF. DNA for the CDR3: TGTGCCAGCAGCTTAAATCAAGGACAGTACAATGAGCAGTTCTTC.

The chain recombines TRBV5-1 with TRBJ1-5; D is unclear. The CDR3 extends over 13 amino acids. Germline V gene data show CDR1 as SGHRS and CDR2 as YFSETQ. V was cut by 2 bases and J by 0 bases, with 3 bases left in between. Here the CDR3 reads CASSFYSNQPQHF. CDR3 in DNA: TGCGCCAGCAGCTTTTATAGCAATCAGCCCCAGCATTTT.

V is TRBV5-1 and J is TRBJ1-5, with D perhaps TRBD1 (6 bases). V was shortened by 0 bases and J by 4 bases, with 8 bases between the two germline ends. This CDR3 comprises 14 residues. Germline V CDR1 and CDR2: SGHRS, YFSETQ. The CDR3 DNA reads as TGCGCCAGCAGCTTGGGGGGGCAAAATCAGCCCCAGCATTTT. The encoded protein is CASSLGGQNQPQHF.

The chain couples TRBV24-1 to TRBJ2-1; D call uncertain. The V gene lost 1 base and the J gene lost 5 bases, with 8 bases spanning the gap. Germline CDR1 and CDR2: KGHDR and SFDVKD. This CDR3 spans 14 amino acids. The CDR3 protein is CATSDLGPDNEQFF. CDR3 DNA: TGTGCCACCAGTGATTTAGGCCCCGACAATGAGCAGTTCTTC.

V gene TRBV5-1 combines with J gene TRBJ1-5; D not resolved. Germline CDR1 SGHRS, CDR2 YFSETQ. V was trimmed by 0 bases and J by 7 bases, leaving 11 bases between them. The length of the CDR3 is 14 residues. The CDR3 sequence: CASSLEVGLQPQHF. The DNA of the CDR3 is TGCGCCAGCAGCTTGGAGGTAGGGTTGCAGCCCCAGCATTTT.

The chain carries TRBV6-5 and TRBJ2-5; D possibly corresponds to TRBD1 (5 bases). The CDR3 extends over 16 amino acids. Between the trimmed V and J ends, which lost 1 base and 0 bases, there was a span of 12 bases. CDR1 and CDR2 (germline): MNHEY, SVGAGI. CDR3 amino acids: CASSYLQGTDQETQYF. CDR3 DNA: TGTGCCAGCAGTTACTTGCAGGGCACGGACCAAGAGACCCAGTACTTC.

This chain joins TRBV7-9 and TRBJ2-7, with D possibly matching TRBD1 (6 bases). Per germline, CDR1 SEHNR and CDR2 FQNEAQ (reference sequence). The CDR3 totals 13 residues. V lost 5 bases, J lost 3 bases, and 11 bases lay in between. The CDR3 nucleotides read TGTGCCAGCAGCAAACGGGACATCTACGAGCAGTACTTC. The encoded protein is CASSKRDIYEQYF.

The V call is TRBV30, the J call TRBJ2-6; TRBD2 is a possible D gene (5 bases). CDR3 length: 15 amino acids. Germline V lookup: CDR1 GTSNPN, CDR2 SVGIG (reference sequence). Trimming took 0 bases from V and 2 from J, leaving 8 bases between them. The CDR3 region has the DNA TGTGCCTGGAGTGTACAGAGGGCTGGGGCCAACGTCCTGACTTTC. Protein: CAWSVQRAGANVLTF.

V gene TRBV18 combines with J gene TRBJ1-2; 7 bases are a match to TRBD1. J was trimmed by 4 bases and V by 2 bases; bases with no gene match: 10. Per germline, CDR1 KGHSH and CDR2 LQKENI. The CDR3 spans 16 residues. CDR3 in amino acids: CASSPSGTALGYGYTF. The CDR3 DNA reads TGTGCCAGCTCACCATCCGGGACAGCGCTTGGCTATGGCTACACCTTC.

This clone was seen once. At one boundary the junction diverges from the germline segment, which might be a read error. The same CDR3 also results from other DNA sequences found in this sample. V gene TRBV4-2 combines with J gene TRBJ2-2; 9 bases map to TRBD1. In germline, CDR1 is LGHNA, CDR2 YNFKEQ. The length of the CDR3 is 16 residues. The chain's CDR3 is CARSQDRGGWSGELFF. As DNA, the CDR3 is TGTGCCCGCAGCCAAGACAGGGGGGGGTGGTCCGGGGAGCTGTTTTTT.

V gene TRBV5-1 combines with J gene TRBJ2-6; no clear D. Between the trimmed V and J ends, which lost 0 bases and 0 bases, there was a span of 1 base. CDR1 is SGHRS and CDR2 is YFSETQ in the germline V gene. This CDR3 comprises 14 residues. CDR3 nucleotides: TGCGCCAGCAGCTTGGACTCTGGGGCCAACGTCCTGACTTTC. Translation gives CASSLDSGANVLTF.

The chain has TRBV12-3 or TRBV12-4 and TRBJ2-1; D not resolved. V lost 1 base to trimming and J lost 9 bases, with 7 bases between them. This CDR3 is 12 amino acids long. As DNA, the CDR3 is TGTGCCAGCAGTTTAGAGAGAACTGAGCAGTTCTTC. This codes for CASSLERTEQFF.

A single count supports this clone. This chain joins TRBV5-5 and TRBJ2-7; a possible D gene is TRBD2 (5 bases). Trimming removed 4 bases from V and 0 bases from J, with 14 bases in between. The CDR3 covers 15 residues. CDR1 is SGHKS, CDR2 YYEKEE, per germline (reference sequence). The DNA for the CDR3 is TGTGCCAGCAGCCCGACCCCGGGGAGCTCCTACGAGCAGTACTTC. It translates to CASSPTPGSSYEQYF.

The chain has TRBV6-5 and TRBJ1-2; no reliable D call. Trimming shortened V by 7 bases and J by 8 bases, and 14 bases separated the two germline ends. The CDR3 contains 12 residues. Germline values: CDR1 MNHEY, CDR2 SVGAGI. The CDR3 is CASTDALRGYTF. In DNA form, the CDR3 reads TGTGCCAGCACCGACGCCTTACGGGGCTACACCTTC.

CDR3 sequence reads: CASSPGSPASNQPQHF. CDR3 DNA sequence: TGTGCCAGCTCACCAGGGTCACCAGCTAGCAATCAGCCCCAGCATTTT. The gene calls are TRBV18 and TRBJ1-5, with no clear D. The germline V gene has CDR1 KGHSH and CDR2 LQKENI. Trimming pared 2 bases from V and 0 bases from J, leaving 11 bases between. The CDR3 sequence is 16 residues long. The full variable domain, in which reference TRBV18 and TRBJ1-5 provide the parts outside the CDR3, is NAGVMQNPRHLVRRRGQEARLRCSPMKGHSHVYWYRQLPEEGLKFMVYLQKENIIDESGMPKERFSAEFPKEGPSILRIQQVVRGDSAAYFCASSPGSPASNQPQHFGDGTRLSIL.

The chain has TRBV10-1 and TRBJ1-6; tentatively, D is TRBD1 (5 bases). CDR3 length equals 14 residues. Germline loops: CDR1 WNHNN, CDR2 SYGVQD (reference sequence). The ends were cut back, 3 bases at V and 8 bases at J, with 11 bases in the middle. The DNA for the CDR3 is TGCGCCAGCAGTGATGGGGCGCTGGATTCACCCCTCCACTTT. Amino acid sequence: CASSDGALDSPLHF.

The chain carries TRBV2 and TRBJ1-2; 10 nucleotides line up with TRBD1. The CDR3 is 14 residues long. Germline CDR1 SNHLY, CDR2 FYNNEI. The trim removed 5 bases at V and 6 bases at J, leaving 6 bases unmatched. The CDR3 DNA follows: TGTGCCAGCAGTCCTGGACAGGGGGGTAATGGCTACACCTTC. Translation gives CASSPGQGGNGYTF.

The chain is built from TRBV7-9 and TRBJ1-3; D is perhaps TRBD1 (5 bases). Germline V gives CDR1 SEHNR, CDR2 FQNEAQ (reference sequence). The V end lost 5 bases, the J end lost 3 bases, and 17 bases lay between the germline ends. The CDR3 has 16 amino acids. CDR3 protein: CASSPGGVNIGNTIYF. CDR3 nucleotides: TGTGCCAGCAGCCCCGGGGGGGTTAATATTGGAAACACCATATATTTT.

The chain combines TRBV12-3 or TRBV12-4 with TRBJ1-1, with 7 bases lining up with TRBD1. The CDR3 extends over 13 amino acids. Trimming took 5 bases from V and 5 from J; bases not matched to a gene: 5. CDR3 DNA sequence: TGTGCCAGCAGTACGACAGGGCTGACTGAAGCTTTCTTT. Protein sequence: CASSTTGLTEAFF.

In this sample, this clone turned up once. The gene calls are TRBV6-5 and TRBJ1-1, with D possibly being TRBD1 (5 bases). CDR1 and CDR2 (germline): MNHEY, SVGAGI. The CDR3 length is 12 residues. The V end lost 6 bases, the J end lost 4 bases, and 9 bases lay between the germline ends. The CDR3 DNA reads TGTGCCAGCAGGGGGGAGGTCACTGAAGCTTTCTTT. Protein: CASRGEVTEAFF.

The genes are TRBV7-9 and TRBJ1-2, with D possibly TRBD1 on 5 matching bases. Per germline, CDR1 SEHNR and CDR2 FQNEAQ (reference sequence). This CDR3 has 14 residues. Trimming removed 5 bases from V and 7 bases from J, with 17 bases in between. The CDR3 DNA is TGTGCCAGCAGCCAGCCGACAGAAGTGGGTGGCTACACCTTC. Protein product: CASSQPTEVGGYTF. Supplemented by reference TRBV7-9 and TRBJ1-2, the full variable domain reads DTGVSQNPRHKITKRGQNVTFRCDPISEHNRLYWYRQTLGQGPEFLTYFQNEAQLEKSRLLSDRFSAERPKGSFSTLEIQRTEQGDSAMYLCASSQPTEVGGYTFGSGTRLTVV.

The chain recombines TRBV6-1 with TRBJ1-1, with a possible D match to TRBD1 (6 bases). The CDR3 covers 14 residues. V lost 2 bases and J lost 7, with 14 bases in between. Per germline, CDR1 MNHNS and CDR2 SASEGT. The CDR3, as DNA: TGTGCCAGCAGTGAAATTAGCAGGGGAGATGAAGCTTTCTTT. It translates to CASSEISRGDEAFF.

The rearrangement uses TRBV28 and TRBJ2-1; D unclear. The CDR3 covers 14 residues. Trimming removed 5 bases from V and 5 bases from J, with 13 bases in between. Germline values: CDR1 MDHEN, CDR2 SYDVKM. As DNA, the CDR3 is TGTGCCAGCAGTGGTAGACGGTGGAACAATGAGCAGTTCTTC. Its translation: CASSGRRWNNEQFF.

This chain uses TRBV29-1 with TRBJ1-2; D call uncertain. This CDR3 comprises 13 residues. Trimming cost V 4 bases and J 4 bases, with 13 bases left between them. Per the germline V gene, CDR1 is SQVTM and CDR2 is ANQGSEA. CDR3 coding DNA: TGCAGCGTTGCGGTGGAAGTCGGCTATGGCTACACCTTC. The encoded protein is CSVAVEVGYGYTF.

This sequence joins TRBV3-1 (or the pseudogene TRBV3-2) and TRBJ1-1, with D possibly matching TRBD1 (5 bases). Germline-derived CDR1 and CDR2 are LGHDT and YNNKEL (reference sequence). The length of the CDR3 is 15 residues. Trimming took 0 bases from V and 4 from J, leaving 12 bases between them. Here the CDR3 reads CASSQDWGEGTEAFF. The CDR3 nucleotides are TGTGCCAGCAGCCAAGATTGGGGGGAAGGCACTGAAGCTTTCTTT.

This clone has only one observation. The V call is TRBV13, the J call TRBJ1-3; a possible D gene is TRBD1 (5 bases). The CDR3 loop spans 15 amino acids. The V end lost 4 bases, the J end lost 0 bases, and 10 bases lay between the germline ends. Germline V gene lookup returns CDR1 PRHDT and CDR2 FYEKMQ (reference sequence). The CDR3 protein is CASSWDGSSGNTIYF. For the CDR3, the DNA is TGTGCCAGCAGCTGGGACGGGAGCTCTGGAAACACCATATATTTT.

V gene TRBV15 combines with J gene TRBJ1-5; no clear D gene. Trimming took off 0 bases at V and 0 bases at J, with 6 bases between the two ends. From germline, CDR1 is LNHNV and CDR2 YYDKDF (reference sequence). The CDR3 is made up of 15 amino acids. The CDR3 is CATSRDHYSNQPQHF. Written as DNA, the CDR3 is TGTGCCACCAGCAGAGATCATTATAGCAATCAGCCCCAGCATTTT.

This clone was observed a single time. This chain links TRBV19 with TRBJ1-5; D remains ambiguous. Germline loops: CDR1 LNHDA, CDR2 SQIVND (reference sequence). V was cut by 7 bases and J by 7 bases, with 14 bases left in between. The CDR3 totals 13 residues. CDR3 DNA: TGTGCCAGTAACAGCGTCTCGGGCCAGCCCCAGCATTTT. Translated: CASNSVSGQPQHF.

This clone was observed a handful of times. The chain recombines TRBV11-2 with TRBJ1-2; D is unresolved. Trimming took off 5 bases at V and 1 base at J, with 17 bases between the two ends. CDR1 is SGHAT, CDR2 FQNNGV, per germline. The CDR3 is 16 residues long. CDR3 DNA sequence: TGTGCCAGCAGCCCTAGCCCGGGGAAGGATAACTATGGCTACACCTTC. Translation gives CASSPSPGKDNYGYTF.